The clone carrying this TCR beta chain was observed once. Its antigen remains unknown. Trimming shortened V by 3 bases and J by 7 bases, and 15 bases separated the two germline ends. The germline V gene encodes CDR1 MNHEY and CDR2 SMNVEV (reference sequence). The CDR3 covers 14 residues. This sample is drawn from a study of T-cell memory formation after mild COVID-19. The overall study: The TCR clusters were mostly specific to one donor. Study findings and constraints: Second-wave clones peaking on day 37 lacked confirmed SARS-CoV-2 specificity. Memory cells collected pre-infection included some clones that later responded, suggesting cross-reactive memory joined. Among CD4+ contracting clones, most were CM and EM, and CD8+ ones EMRA.

TCRdb reanalysed the 5' RACE reads using MiXCR and keeps one entry per CDR3 protein. Among about 350,000 distinct CDR3 sequences, roughly 15% were seen once, and the ten largest hold about a fifth. Specimen: PBMCs or a T cell subset sorted from them (not recorded which). This chain joins TRBV27 and TRBJ2-5; D is ambiguous. The receptor was derived from a man aged 18 to 29 who had mild COVID-19 (a few samples of this study predate the infection). Cell type and time point are not known. CDR3 DNA: TGTGCCAGCAGTTTTGGAGCAGCCATGGGGACCCAGTACTTC. This codes for CASSFGAAMGTQYF.